The TCR beta chain under discussion was sequenced for a study of blood T cells in healthy people across ages. General study findings and limits: Measured against age, TCR beta diversity per million T cells decreased in a roughly linear manner. Greater diversity and more naive CD4+ cells were seen in long-lived donors than in aged donors.

All donors came from Russia, were Caucasian and healthy, and spanned ages about 6 to 90. This clonotype was seen a single time. The antigen remains unidentified. The V gene's germline CDR1 is MGHDK and CDR2 SYGVNS. Between the trimmed V and J ends, which lost 6 bases and 6 bases, there was a span of 12 bases. CDR3 length: 13 amino acids. The use of a sample-barcoded 5' primer and a J-beta primer mix characterized a second PCR of roughly 6 to 11 cycles. With 12 random nucleotides, a template-switch adaptor tagged each individual cDNA molecule. TCRdb fed the 5' RACE reads into MiXCR, producing one record per CDR3 protein. The data hold about 780,000 distinct CDR3 sequences, with more than 35% observed a single time.

The sequence was obtained from a man older than 75 in good health. The genes are TRBV25-1 and TRBJ1-5; TRBD1 is a possible D gene (6 bases). Sample: blood. CDR3 region: CASSPTGFQPQHF. In DNA, the CDR3 is TGTGCCAGCAGCCCCACAGGGTTTCAGCCCCAGCATTTT.